These 13 T cell receptor beta chains came from one sample sequenced in a study of T cell changes during pregnancy in multiple sclerosis. The repertoire was sequenced with immunoSEQ multiplex PCR; TCRdb's copy has only in-frame clones and lacks some. This sample yields 70,000 to 95,000 clones, of which 80% to 95% are seen a single time; approximately 4.5% belongs to the top ten. The sequencing here drew on peripheral blood, taken in the first trimester of pregnancy. These TCRs come from a female donor with multiple sclerosis, enrolled in a pregnancy study.

The chain recombines TRBV7-9 with TRBJ2-7; D might be TRBD2 (6 bases). Trimming stripped 0 bases from V and 4 bases from J, with 10 bases between. Germline assignment: CDR1 SEHNR and CDR2 FQNEAQ (reference sequence). The CDR3 length is 14 residues. This CDR3 is CASSLAGGGYEQYF. The CDR3 nucleotides are TGTGCCAGCAGCTTAGCCGGTGGGGGGTACGAGCAGTACTTC.

This chain uses TRBV13 with TRBJ2-3; 8 bases fit TRBD1. The V and J ends lost 5 bases and 1 base, in that order; junction bases with no gene match: 11. CDR3 length equals 17 residues. Germline values: CDR1 PRHDT, CDR2 FYEKMQ (reference sequence). This chain's CDR3 is CASSLPRGRLGTDTQYF. CDR3 DNA: TGTGCCAGCAGCCTACCCAGGGGGCGGCTTGGCACAGATACGCAGTATTTT.

This chain uses TRBV7-3 with TRBJ2-1; 9 bases fit TRBD2. The length of the CDR3 is 15 residues. The ends lost 1 base at V and 5 bases at J; junction bases unmatched: 3. CDR1 and CDR2 from the germline V gene are SGHTA and FQGTGA. The CDR3 protein is CASSLSSGGDNEQFF. The CDR3 DNA reads as TGTGCCAGCAGCTTAAGTAGCGGGGGAGACAATGAGCAGTTCTTC.

The chain employs TRBV13 and TRBJ2-3, with 8 nucleotides matching TRBD2. The V and J ends lost 0 bases and 5 bases, in that order; junction bases with no gene match: 7. This CDR3 is 16 amino acids long. The V gene's germline CDR1 is PRHDT and CDR2 FYEKMQ (reference sequence). The DNA for the CDR3 is TGTGCCAGCAGCTTAGGCCGCGGAACTAGCGGAGATACGCAGTATTTT. Translation gives CASSLGRGTSGDTQYF.

The chain has TRBV7-9 and TRBJ2-3, with D tentatively TRBD2 (6 bases). Looked up from germline, CDR1 is SEHNR and CDR2 is FQNEAQ (reference sequence). V gave up 5 bases and J gave up 2 bases, with 17 bases separating them. The length of the CDR3 is 16 residues. The CDR3 sequence is CASSPRDSIPTDTQYF. The DNA for the CDR3 is TGTGCCAGCAGCCCCCGGGACTCCATCCCCACAGATACGCAGTATTTT.

The V gene is TRBV4-1, the J gene TRBJ1-1; TRBD1 matches at 9 bases. Germline-derived CDR1 and CDR2 are MGHRA and YSYEKL. This CDR3 spans 17 amino acids. The J segment lost 1 base and the V segment lost 0 bases, leaving 6 bases of the junction unmatched. CDR3 sequence: CASSQDDEQGANTEAFF. Here the CDR3 DNA reads TGCGCCAGCAGCCAAGACGACGAACAGGGGGCGAACACTGAAGCTTTCTTT.

V usage is TRBV4-1 and J usage is TRBJ1-2; TRBD1 aligns across 8 bases. J gave up 4 bases and V 7 bases, and 11 bases lay outside the gene matches. CDR3 length: 15 residues. The germline V gene has CDR1 MGHRA and CDR2 YSYEKL. CDR3 sequence (DNA): TGCGCCAGCATGGGGGAAGGACAGGGCCTCTATGGCTACACCTTC. Amino acids: CASMGEGQGLYGYTF.

V usage is TRBV6-5 and J usage is TRBJ1-1, with D uncertain. V gave up 2 bases and J gave up 4 bases, with 14 bases separating them. There are 15 residues in the CDR3. In germline, CDR1 is MNHEY, CDR2 SVGAGI. The CDR3 DNA reads TGTGCCAGCAGTTACGAGGCCGAGGTGGGCACTGAAGCTTTCTTT. Protein: CASSYEAEVGTEAFF.

The rearrangement uses TRBV5-4 and TRBJ2-3, with 10 bases lining up with TRBD1. Trimming at V came to 4 bases and at J to 2 bases, leaving 4 bases not matched to a gene. This CDR3 is 15 amino acids long. Germline lookup yields CDR1 SGHNT and CDR2 YYREEE (reference sequence). The CDR3, as DNA: TGTGCCAGCAGCCTGGACAGGGGGTCCACAGATACGCAGTATTTT. It translates to CASSLDRGSTDTQYF.

Of note for this clone: A read error may account for a junction end that differs from germline. The chain employs TRBV5-4 and TRBJ1-2, with 8 bases that match TRBD1. The germline gives CDR1 SGHNT, CDR2 YYREEE (reference sequence). The length of the CDR3 is 15 residues. CDR3 DNA: TGTGCCAGCAGGTTGGACAGGGATGCCTATGTGGGCTACACCTTC. This translates into CASRLDRDAYVGYTF.

V and J are TRBV9 and TRBJ2-7, with D hard to call. CDR3 length: 15 amino acids. V was cut by 4 bases and J by 2 bases, with 16 bases left in between. Germline V CDR1 and CDR2: SGDLS, YYNGEE. CDR3 sequence: CASSPSPGDTYEQYF. The CDR3 DNA follows: TGTGCCAGCAGCCCATCCCCCGGCGACACCTACGAGCAGTACTTC.

The genes are TRBV2 and TRBJ2-7; possibly TRBD1 for D (8 bases). Germline lookup yields CDR1 SNHLY and CDR2 FYNNEI. This CDR3 is 15 amino acids long. Trimming took off 4 bases at V and 1 base at J, with 14 bases between the two ends. As DNA, the CDR3 is TGTGCCAGCAGTGCCTACAGGGGGGGATCCTACGAGCAGTACTTC. Protein sequence: CASSAYRGGSYEQYF.

The chain employs TRBV10-2 and TRBJ2-1, with 12 bases identical to TRBD2. J gave up 12 bases and V 0 bases, and 3 bases lay outside the gene matches. The germline V gene encodes CDR1 WSHSY and CDR2 SAAADI. The CDR3 consists of 14 residues. The CDR3 loop is CASSESLAGGPQFF. The CDR3 bases are TGCGCCAGCAGTGAGTCACTAGCGGGGGGCCCGCAGTTCTTC.